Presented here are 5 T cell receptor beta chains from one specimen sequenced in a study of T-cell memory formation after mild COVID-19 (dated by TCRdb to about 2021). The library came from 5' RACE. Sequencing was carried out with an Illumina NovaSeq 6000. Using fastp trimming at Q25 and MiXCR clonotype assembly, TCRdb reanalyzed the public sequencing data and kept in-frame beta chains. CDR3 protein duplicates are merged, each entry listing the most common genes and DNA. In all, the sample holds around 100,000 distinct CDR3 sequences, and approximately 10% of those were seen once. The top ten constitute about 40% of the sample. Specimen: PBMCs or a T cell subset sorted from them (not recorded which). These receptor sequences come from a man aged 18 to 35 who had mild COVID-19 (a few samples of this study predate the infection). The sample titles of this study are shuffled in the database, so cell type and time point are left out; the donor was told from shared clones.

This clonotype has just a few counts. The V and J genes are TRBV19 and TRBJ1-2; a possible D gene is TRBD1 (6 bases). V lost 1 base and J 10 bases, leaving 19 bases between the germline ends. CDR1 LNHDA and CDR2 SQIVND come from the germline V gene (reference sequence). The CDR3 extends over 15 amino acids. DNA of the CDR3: TGTGCCAGTAGTATAGTGTCCGGACAGCACAAGGACTACACCTTC. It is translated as CASSIVSGQHKDYTF.

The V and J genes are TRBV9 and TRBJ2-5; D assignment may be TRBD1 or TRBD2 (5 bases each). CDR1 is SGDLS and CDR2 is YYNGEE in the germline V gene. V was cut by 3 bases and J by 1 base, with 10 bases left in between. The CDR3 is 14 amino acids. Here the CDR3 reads CASSAGTVQETQYF. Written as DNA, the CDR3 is TGTGCCAGCAGCGCCGGGACGGTCCAAGAGACCCAGTACTTC.

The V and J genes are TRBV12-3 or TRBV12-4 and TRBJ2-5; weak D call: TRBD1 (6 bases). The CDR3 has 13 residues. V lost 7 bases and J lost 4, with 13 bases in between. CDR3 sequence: CASTWGRGETQYF. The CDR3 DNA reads TGTGCCAGCACCTGGGGCAGGGGAGAGACCCAGTACTTC.

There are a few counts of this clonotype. The CDR3 nucleotides read TGTGCCAGCAGTGGAACGAGGGGGGCTGGGGCCAACGTCCTGACTTTC. Amino acids: CASSGTRGAGANVLTF. This chain connects TRBV12-3 or TRBV12-4 to TRBJ2-6; D is tentatively TRBD1 or TRBD2 (6 bases each). The CDR3 totals 16 residues. V was shortened by 5 bases and J by 2 bases, with 13 bases between the two germline ends.

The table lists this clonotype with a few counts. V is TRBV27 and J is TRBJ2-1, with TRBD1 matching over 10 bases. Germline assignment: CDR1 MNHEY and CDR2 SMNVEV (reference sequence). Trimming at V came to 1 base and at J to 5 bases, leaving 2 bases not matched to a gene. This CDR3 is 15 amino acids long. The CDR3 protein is CASSLWGTGDNEQFF. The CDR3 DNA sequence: TGTGCCAGCAGTTTATGGGGGACAGGGGACAATGAGCAGTTCTTC.